These 5 T cell receptor beta chains originate from one sample sequenced in a study of human T cells and chemical hapten exposure. Time point reported: patch test 2, 6 weeks after DPC sensitization. Treatment: therapeutic diphenylcyclopropenone sensitization with weekly scalp DPC. TCRdb reanalysed the RACE reads using MiXCR and keeps one entry per CDR3 protein. The repertoire holds under 450,000 distinct CDR3 sequences, with about 6.3% as singletons. Here the sequenced sample was whole blood, taken in connection with sensitization to the hapten diphenylcyclopropenone (DPC). These receptors all stem from a woman in her late teens or twenties with alopecia areata. Some clones in this sample may be carry-over from other donors' samples.

This chain uses TRBV12-3 or TRBV12-4 with TRBJ2-3; D gene unclear. The CDR3 runs 13 residues. Trimming shortened V by 6 bases and J by 3 bases, and 10 bases separated the two germline ends. Here the CDR3 reads CASSLRTTDTQYF. The CDR3 DNA reads as TGTGCCAGCAGCCTACGGACGACAGATACGCAGTATTTT.

The chain joins TRBV25-1 to TRBJ1-1; 7 bases align to TRBD1. Germline V gene sequence: CDR1 MGHDK, CDR2 SYGVNS. CDR3 length: 14 amino acids. J lost 6 bases, V lost 1 base, and 5 bases had no gene match. Here the CDR3 reads CASSESHRGPEAFF. The CDR3 DNA sequence: TGTGCCAGCAGTGAATCTCACAGGGGCCCTGAAGCTTTCTTT.

Only a few counts were recorded for this clonotype. The chain carries TRBV4-3 and TRBJ1-2; 8 bases are a match to TRBD1. The trim removed 0 bases at V and 4 bases at J, leaving 4 bases unmatched. This CDR3 region has 15 residues. Germline V gene sequence: CDR1 LGHNA, CDR2 YSLEER. For the CDR3, the DNA is TGCGCCAGCAGCCAAGATTGGACAGGGTCCTATGGCTACACCTTC. This codes for CASSQDWTGSYGYTF.

This clonotype was recorded at least ten times. The chain recombines TRBV29-1 with TRBJ2-7; possibly TRBD2 for D (6 bases). The CDR3 loop spans 14 amino acids. CDR1 and CDR2 (germline): SQVTM, ANQGSEA. Trimming shortened V by 6 bases and J by 0 bases, and 15 bases separated the two germline ends. The DNA for the CDR3 is TGCAGCGTCGCCCCCGGGACTGCCTCCTACGAGCAGTACTTC. Amino acids: CSVAPGTASYEQYF.

This clonotype was seen more than once but under ten times. The chain carries TRBV7-2 and TRBJ2-3; TRBD1 agrees at 11 bases. CDR1 SGHTA and CDR2 FQGNSA come from the germline V gene. This CDR3 has 16 amino acids. V shed 2 bases and J 4 bases; nucleotides not matched to a gene: 5. The CDR3 here is CASSLLGTGGPDTQYF. The CDR3 nucleotides are TGTGCCAGCAGCTTACTTGGGACAGGGGGTCCAGATACGCAGTATTTT. The variable domain in full, with the rest retrieved from reference TRBV7-2 and TRBJ2-3, is GAGVSQSPSNKVTEKGKDVELRCDPISGHTALYWYRQSLGQGLEFLIYFQGNSAPDKSGLPSDRFSAERTGGSVSTLTIQRTQQEDSAVYLCASSLLGTGGPDTQYFGPGTRLTVL.